Detailed here is one T cell receptor (beta chain). There are a few counts of this clone. Its target antigen remains unknown. Base qualities are missing; no much larger clone stands one base away. Trimming removed 4 bases from V and 2 bases from J, leaving 8 bases between the germline ends. Counted from cysteine to phenylalanine, this CDR3 has 13 amino acids. The retained sequence is limited to the CDR3, 39 bases, with the frame set at the first base. Taken from the germline V gene, the CDR1 and CDR2 loops are MGHRA and YSYEKL. This record belongs to a study of beta chain features in type 1 diabetes (dated by TCRdb to the late 2010s). In terms of the full investigation: Mean age, gender distribution, total cell number and subset yield did not differ between patients and healthy donors. A total of 90 million to 130 million sorted cells were examined across all samples, and a strong correlation was observed between cell number per subset and RNA yield. The study compared TCRB repertoires of sorted circulating CD4+ T cell subsets between recently diagnosed type 1 diabetes patients and matched healthy donors. Regulatory and stem cell-like memory subsets were isolated from only 8 patients and 8 healthy donors, whereas naive and central memory subsets came from all 30 or so donors. Overall study results and their limits: Naive, central memory and regulatory TCRB repertoires appeared to be more alike among patients than among healthy donors. HLA sub-analyses involved small numbers of individuals, so any influence of HLA type on TCRB rearrangement remained unresolved. Fewer insertions and more nucleotide deletions at VDJ recombination sites were observed in patients with type 1 diabetes, implying thymic rearrangement abnormalities. Because cDNA was sequenced instead of genomic DNA, activated cells with high expression could be over-represented, although the groups did not differ in activation or CD3 levels. Type 1 diabetes patients showed a moderate but significant shortening of TCRB CDR3 length in all four CD4+ subsets. PCR may preferentially amplify shorter templates, but because patient and control samples were amplified and corrected together, any resulting skew would affect both groups equally.

The High Capacity cDNA Reverse Transcription Kit was used to reverse transcribe all of the isolated RNA, meaning that expressed TCRB transcripts were what got sequenced. Deep immunoSEQ sequencing was performed on naive, central memory and regulatory T cell samples, with an average of roughly 3.6 million total reads per sample. Sorted cells were lysed in RLT buffer, and RNA was extracted using DNase-treated RNeasy Micro or Mini kits according to cell number. To prevent cross-contamination, every cell subset was processed on its own, while patient and healthy donor samples were processed together. The immunoSEQ multiplex PCR was used to amplify TCRB sequences from cDNA, yielding 87-bp fragments that span the CDR3 region. Sequencing of the amplicons was done on the Illumina HiSeq platform. Per the authors' processing: PCR bias was computationally corrected using synthetic template baselines, reads within Hamming distance 2 were collapsed, and singletons that could not be merged were discarded. By aligning reads against IMGT, V, D and J genes, CDR3 length, and insertions or deletions at six rearrangement sites were assigned. Clonotype counts were normalized to sorted cell number within each subset before computing true diversity and Gini coefficients with the tcR R package. The overlap coefficient, calculated on TCRB nucleotide sequences, was used to measure repertoire sharing. Out-of-frame TCRB sequences from naive cells were analyzed to stand in for the pre-selection repertoire. The table comes from immuneACCESS by way of TCRdb, which keeps in-frame sequences with V and J called. Part of the clones is missing from these tables; in studies checked, under half for an unresolved V gene and the rest for unknown reasons. That table is the source of V, J and clone size, and D and trimming were worked out from the DNA. The sample table shows around 160,000 clones, and roughly 59% are seen once. The leading ten clones occupy 0.08% to 0.095% of the sample.

Each donor gave one peripheral blood draw, roughly 110 mL on average, collected into heparinised tubes. Using a panel that included CD45RO, CCR7, CD25, CD127, CD95 and CD27, naive, central memory, regulatory and stem cell-like memory CD4+ T cells were sorted on a BD FACSAria II. A purity above 95% was achieved for all sorted populations. Right away, PBMCs were isolated by Lymphoprep density gradient centrifugation and were stained directly, with no culture step. So that batch effects would be minimized, each experiment stained and sorted samples in pairs, pairing one healthy donor with one patient.

The TCR sequence derives from a man between 25 and 39 years old with type 1 diabetes. The chain links TRBV4-1 with TRBJ2-5; the D gene assignment is ambiguous. Sequences were obtained from naive CD4+ T cells from blood. The intended sense of this specimen's cell subset or site label: true naive CD4+ T cells. This receptor carries the CDR3 CASSLAAQETQYF. The nucleotides are TGCGCCAGCAGCCTCGCAGCGCAAGAGACCCAGTACTTC.